These 30 T cell receptor beta chains came from one sample sequenced in a study of shared clonotypes between healthy human individuals. Naive CD8 cells lacked CD45RO, underwent positive selection for CCR7 and left out terminally differentiated effector memory CD45RA+ cells. Clones were sequenced by immunoSEQ multiplex PCR, and TCRdb holds only the in-frame ones, with some missing. Here the sample spans about 2.1 million clones, 93% being singletons. The source material was naive CD8+ T cells from PBMCs. The origin of the receptors is a man younger than 35 in good health. Some clones in this sample may be carry-over from other donors' samples.

The gene calls are TRBV19 and TRBJ2-7; D uncertain. With 3 bases removed from V and 0 bases from J, the gap between germline ends came to 6 bases. Germline CDR1 is LNHDA and CDR2 is SQIVND (reference sequence). This CDR3 is built from 13 residues. The CDR3 is CASSMIPSYEQYF. In DNA, the CDR3 is TGTGCCAGTAGTATGATCCCCTCCTACGAGCAGTACTTC. Full variable domain (rest looked up from reference TRBV19 and TRBJ2-7): DGGITQSPKYLFRKEGQNVTLSCEQNLNHDAMYWYRQDPGQGLRLIYYSQIVNDFQKGDIAEGYSVSREKKESFPLTVTSAQKNPTAFYLCASSMIPSYEQYFGPGTRLTVT.

The sample holds one count of this clone. The J gene is TRBJ1-5, the V gene TRBV28; 8 nucleotides line up with TRBD1. The CDR3 length is 14 residues. Germline V gene sequence: CDR1 MDHEN, CDR2 SYDVKM. J gave up 5 bases and V 5 bases, and 5 bases lay outside the gene matches. CDR3 sequence: CASSPRTGYQPQHF. Written as DNA, the CDR3 is TGTGCCAGCAGTCCACGGACAGGGTATCAGCCCCAGCATTTT.

This clone was picked up a small number of times. Other DNA sequences in the sample encode the same CDR3. V and J are TRBV9 and TRBJ1-1; possibly TRBD1 for D (5 bases). The germline V and J ends were trimmed by 0 bases and 0 bases, with 9 bases remaining between them. The CDR3 runs to 15 residues. Germline V gives CDR1 SGDLS, CDR2 YYNGEE. The CDR3 coding sequence is TGTGCCAGCAGCGTAGGTGGGGGGGTGAACACTGAAGCTTTCTTT. It translates to CASSVGGGVNTEAFF.

This clone was counted a few times. The gene calls are TRBV7-8 and TRBJ1-5, with 7 nucleotides matching TRBD1. CDR1 is SGHVS and CDR2 is FQNEAQ in the germline V gene. V trimming: 5 bases; J trimming: 6 bases; junction bases outside the gene matches: 13. This CDR3 spans 16 amino acids. This CDR3 is CASSPQPGQPSQPQHF. The CDR3 DNA sequence: TGTGCCAGCAGCCCCCAACCGGGACAGCCATCTCAGCCCCAGCATTTT.

The gene calls are TRBV13 and TRBJ2-7; D remains ambiguous. Germline CDR1 PRHDT, CDR2 FYEKMQ (reference sequence). The CDR3 sequence is 13 residues long. V gave up 3 bases and J gave up 3 bases, with 9 bases separating them. The CDR3 here is CASSFGPGYEQYF. The CDR3 region has the DNA TGTGCCAGCAGCTTTGGCCCCGGCTACGAGCAGTACTTC.

This clone has more than one count but fewer than ten. At one end, the junction sequence differs from germline, possibly due to a read error. V usage is TRBV18 and J usage is TRBJ1-1; D is undetermined. The length of the CDR3 is 13 residues. The germline V gene has CDR1 KGHSH and CDR2 LQKENI. The CDR3 reads CATSPGPYAEAFF. CDR3 in DNA: TGTGCCACCTCACCTGGACCCTACGCTGAAGCTTTCTTT.

V is TRBV7-9 and J is TRBJ2-1; D uncertain. Germline-derived CDR1 and CDR2 are SEHNR and FQNEAQ (reference sequence). The V end lost 4 bases, the J end lost 0 bases, and 13 bases lay between the germline ends. The CDR3 sequence is 16 residues long. The CDR3 DNA reads as TGTGCCAGCAGCTCGACCGCAACGAGCTCCTACAATGAGCAGTTCTTC. Its protein is CASSSTATSSYNEQFF.

A word on this clone: The same CDR3 is also encoded by other DNA sequences in this sample. The chain has TRBV7-9 and TRBJ1-3; D remains unclear. Germline CDR1 reads SEHNR; CDR2 reads FQNEAQ (reference sequence). The ends were cut back, 1 base at V and 0 bases at J, with 7 bases in the middle. This CDR3 region has 15 residues. CDR3: CASSLVGSSGNTIYF. CDR3 coding DNA: TGTGCCAGCAGCTTAGTTGGGAGCTCTGGAAACACCATATATTTT.

V and J are TRBV28 and TRBJ2-3; 9 bases are a match to TRBD2. The CDR3 loop spans 14 amino acids. Germline CDR1 and CDR2: MDHEN and SYDVKM. V was pared by 2 bases and J by 13 bases, with 10 bases of the junction left unmatched. The CDR3 nucleotides read TGTGCCAGCAGTTTAGATCCTAGCGGGGAACACGAGTATTTT. This gives the protein CASSLDPSGEHEYF.

The gene calls are TRBV2 and TRBJ2-7; TRBD2 agrees at 11 bases. The CDR3 loop spans 14 amino acids. The V and J ends lost 5 bases and 4 bases, in that order; junction bases with no gene match: 4. Germline V gives CDR1 SNHLY, CDR2 FYNNEI. The CDR3, as DNA: TGTGCCAGCAGTCAGGGACTAGCGGATTACGAGCAGTACTTC. It codes for CASSQGLADYEQYF.

This chain joins TRBV6-6 and TRBJ2-2; tentative D call: TRBD1 (5 bases). Deletions cut 2 bases from V and 6 bases from J, with 10 bases between. CDR1 and CDR2 (germline): MNHNY, SVGAGI (reference sequence). The CDR3 has 14 residues. The CDR3 region has the DNA TGTGCCAGCAGTTACGGGGCTACACCCGGGGAGCTGTTTTTT. It encodes CASSYGATPGELFF.

Remarks on this clone: This sample includes further DNA sequences coding for the same CDR3. V gene TRBV7-2 combines with J gene TRBJ2-7; possible D gene TRBD2, 5 bases. Germline assignment: CDR1 SGHTA and CDR2 FQGNSA. The ends were cut back, 1 base at V and 0 bases at J, with 7 bases in the middle. This CDR3 is 14 amino acids long. The CDR3 loop is CASSLVRDSYEQYF. The CDR3 DNA sequence: TGTGCCAGCAGCTTAGTTCGGGACTCCTACGAGCAGTACTTC.

A single count supports this clone. This specimen includes other DNA sequences encoding the same CDR3. J is TRBJ2-7 and V is TRBV19, with D perhaps matching TRBD1 (5 bases). Trimming cost V 3 bases and J 2 bases, with 8 bases left between them. CDR1 is LNHDA and CDR2 is SQIVND in the germline V gene (reference sequence). The CDR3 is made up of 13 amino acids. The DNA of the CDR3 is TGTGCCAGTAGTATCACGACAGCCTACGAGCAGTACTTC. It specifies CASSITTAYEQYF.

The genes are TRBV28 and TRBJ2-5, with D uncertain. Germline V gene data show CDR1 as MDHEN and CDR2 as SYDVKM. V lost 5 bases and J 13 bases, leaving 20 bases between the germline ends. The CDR3 covers 13 residues. CDR3 sequence reads: CASSLHTSRYRYF. In nucleotides, the CDR3 is TGTGCCAGCAGTCTCCACACGTCCCGCTACAGGTACTTC.

This chain connects TRBV15 to TRBJ2-1; perhaps TRBD2 as D (5 bases). Looked up from germline, CDR1 is LNHNV and CDR2 is YYDKDF (reference sequence). V lost 4 bases to trimming and J lost 3 bases, with 10 bases between them. The CDR3 spans 14 residues. The CDR3 is CATSTDSFYNEQFF. In DNA form, the CDR3 reads TGTGCCACCAGCACGGACTCGTTCTACAATGAGCAGTTCTTC.

The sample holds a few counts of this clone. V and J are TRBV9 and TRBJ1-5, with 10 bases identical to TRBD1. V was clipped by 0 bases and J by 6 bases; unmatched bases: 3. Germline-derived CDR1 and CDR2 are SGDLS and YYNGEE. The CDR3 spans 15 residues. The CDR3 coding sequence is TGTGCCAGCAGCGTAGGTGGGACAGGGGTTCAGCCCCAGCATTTT. This sequence encodes CASSVGGTGVQPQHF.

The V gene is TRBV19, the J gene TRBJ2-3; no definite D call. This CDR3 has 16 residues. Per the germline V gene, CDR1 is LNHDA and CDR2 is SQIVND (reference sequence). V was pared by 6 bases and J by 5 bases, with 21 bases between. The CDR3 here is CASSVVLAISRDTQYF. In DNA, the CDR3 is TGTGCCAGTAGCGTGGTTTTGGCCATCAGTAGAGATACGCAGTATTTT.

The chain recombines TRBV5-4 with TRBJ2-7; TRBD2 is a possible D gene (5 bases). The CDR3 runs 12 residues. Germline V CDR1 and CDR2: SGHNT, YYREEE (reference sequence). Trimming shortened V by 4 bases and J by 2 bases, and 7 bases separated the two germline ends. The DNA for the CDR3 is TGTGCCAGCAGCGAACTAGCCTACGAGCAGTACTTC. It yields the protein CASSELAYEQYF.

In this sample, this clone turned up once. Mismatch with germline at one junction end may stem from a read error. The rearrangement joins TRBV5-1 to TRBJ2-1, with D perhaps TRBD1 or TRBD2 (5 bases each). The length of the CDR3 is 15 residues. CDR1 is SGHRS and CDR2 is YFSETQ in the germline V gene. The CDR3 DNA sequence: TGCGCCAGCAGTTTGGGACCGAGCTCCTACAATGAGCAGTTCTTC. Translation gives CASSLGPSSYNEQFF.

V gene TRBV6-5 combines with J gene TRBJ1-1; possible D gene TRBD1, 6 bases. Germline-derived CDR1 and CDR2 are MNHEY and SVGAGI. The CDR3 loop spans 14 amino acids. V shed 2 bases and J shed 7 bases, with 14 bases lying between them. The DNA for the CDR3 is TGTGCCAGCAGTTACCGGGGGCAGCGGGGTGAAGCTTTCTTT. Protein product: CASSYRGQRGEAFF.

The rearrangement links TRBV9 to TRBJ2-2, with 8 nucleotides matching TRBD1. The ends lost 3 bases at V and 5 bases at J; junction bases unmatched: 6. This CDR3 has 15 residues. CDR1 SGDLS and CDR2 YYNGEE come from the germline V gene. The CDR3 sequence: CASSAPGGWTGELFF. The DNA for the CDR3 is TGTGCCAGCAGCGCACCAGGGGGCTGGACCGGGGAGCTGTTTTTT.

The rearrangement links TRBV7-9 to TRBJ2-1, with D possibly matching TRBD2 (5 bases). V was cut by 0 bases and J by 7 bases, with 16 bases left in between. Germline V CDR1 and CDR2: SEHNR, FQNEAQ (reference sequence). The CDR3 sequence is 16 residues long. In nucleotides, the CDR3 is TGTGCCAGCAGCTTAGCCCCCCGCCCCGGGAAGAATGAGCAGTTCTTC. Protein sequence: CASSLAPRPGKNEQFF.

V and J are TRBV15 and TRBJ2-3; no clear D gene. This CDR3 has 16 residues. V dropped 2 bases and J dropped 1 base, with 13 bases sitting between them. Per the germline V gene, CDR1 is LNHNV and CDR2 is YYDKDF (reference sequence). The CDR3 here is CATSRPRVLGTDTQYF. The CDR3 region has the DNA TGTGCCACCAGCAGACCCCGAGTCCTGGGCACAGATACGCAGTATTTT. Using reference TRBV15 and TRBJ2-3 for the parts outside the CDR3, the full variable domain is DAMVIQNPRYQVTQFGKPVTLSCSQTLNHNVMYWYQQKSSQAPKLLFHYYDKDFNNEADTPDNFQSRRPNTSFCFLDIRSPGLGDTAMYLCATSRPRVLGTDTQYFGPGTRLTVL.

The chain uses TRBV5-6 and TRBJ2-7, with TRBD1 matching 7 bases. The junction had 6 bases not matched to a gene; V was cut back by 3 bases and J by 3 bases. The CDR3 totals 14 residues. The V gene's germline CDR1 is SGHDT and CDR2 YYEEEE. This chain's CDR3 is CASSWGTAIYEQYF. In DNA form, the CDR3 reads TGTGCCAGCAGCTGGGGGACAGCAATCTACGAGCAGTACTTC. Looking up the rest from reference TRBV5-6 and TRBJ2-7 gives the full variable domain: DAGVTQSPTHLIKTRGQQVTLRCSPKSGHDTVSWYQQALGQGPQFIFQYYEEEERQRGNFPDRFSGHQFPNYSSELNVNALLLGDSALYLCASSWGTAIYEQYFGPGTRLTVT.

The chain joins TRBV7-9 to TRBJ1-5; no clear D gene. This CDR3 is 15 amino acids long. V was shortened by 1 base and J by 2 bases, with 9 bases between the two germline ends. The germline V gene encodes CDR1 SEHNR and CDR2 FQNEAQ (reference sequence). The CDR3 here is CASSLGADRNQPQHF. The CDR3 nucleotides read TGTGCCAGCAGCTTAGGGGCGGATCGCAATCAGCCCCAGCATTTT.

The chain couples TRBV25-1 to TRBJ2-7, with 8 bases aligning to TRBD1. The V segment lost 6 bases and the J segment 6 bases; nucleotides outside the gene matches: 7. This CDR3 is built from 13 residues. CDR1 and CDR2 from the germline V gene are MGHDK and SYGVNS. Here the CDR3 DNA reads TGTGCCAGCAGCCAAGGACAGGGCATCGAGCAGTACTTC. This translates into CASSQGQGIEQYF.

V and J are TRBV9 and TRBJ2-3, with 7 bases matching TRBD2. J lost 2 bases, V lost 4 bases, and 7 bases had no gene match. CDR3 length: 15 amino acids. The germline V gene encodes CDR1 SGDLS and CDR2 YYNGEE. DNA for the CDR3: TGTGCCAGCAGCCCCCGCGGGACTACCACAGATACGCAGTATTTT. The encoded protein is CASSPRGTTTDTQYF.

This clone was seen just once. This sequence joins TRBV10-3 and TRBJ2-2; 8 bases are shared with TRBD1. The V gene's germline CDR1 is ENHRY and CDR2 SYGVKD. The length of the CDR3 is 15 residues. V was pared by 6 bases and J by 1 base, with 4 bases of the junction left unmatched. The CDR3 here is CAISAGTGNTGELFF. The CDR3 DNA sequence: TGTGCCATCAGCGCCGGGACAGGGAACACCGGGGAGCTGTTTTTT.

This clone has only one observation. The chain employs TRBV5-6 and TRBJ2-7; D not certain. Germline CDR1 is SGHDT and CDR2 is YYEEEE. The CDR3 has 13 amino acids. Trimming took 5 bases from V and 5 from J, leaving 14 bases between them. CDR3 sequence reads: CASSTAPLDEQYF. The CDR3 nucleotides read TGTGCCAGCAGTACCGCCCCCTTGGACGAGCAGTACTTC.

The chain uses TRBV9 and TRBJ2-5, with 13 bases matching TRBD2. V lost 4 bases, J lost 6 bases, and 9 bases stayed unmatched. The germline CDR1 and CDR2 sequences are SGDLS and YYNGEE. The CDR3 has 16 amino acids. The CDR3 region is CASSPRTSGSWKTQYF. CDR3 DNA: TGTGCCAGCAGCCCCCGGACTAGCGGGAGTTGGAAGACCCAGTACTTC. Full variable domain (remainder filled in from reference TRBV9 and TRBJ2-5): DSGVTQTPKHLITATGQRVTLRCSPRSGDLSVYWYQQSLDQGLQFLIQYYNGEERAKGNILERFSAQQFPDLHSELNLSSLELGDSALYFCASSPRTSGSWKTQYFGPGTRLLVL.